A selection of T cell receptor beta chains follows, all from one sample in a study of siplizumab effects on memory and regulatory T cells. The repertoire was sequenced with immunoSEQ multiplex PCR; TCRdb's copy has only in-frame clones and lacks some. The sample includes around 110,000 clones, around 94% of them seen just once. The source material was non-Treg CD4+ T cells sorted from blood. These receptors all stem from a human donor in good health. The CDR3 runs from the conserved cysteine through the conserved F or W. Fields, in order: J gene, D gene, clone size, V gene, CDR3 DNA, CDR3 protein. D genes are given only for firm matches. Size tells how often a clone was seen (once, few, many) or the class of an expanded clone, and some rows leave it out.

>TRBJ2-5|NA|NA|TRBV7-9
TGTGCCAGCAGCCGTTCATACAGGGAGAGCCAAGAGACCCAGTACTTC
CASSRSYRESQETQYF
>TRBJ1-6|NA|NA|TRBV19
TGTGCCACCACCAACGGACAGCTCTATAATTCACCCCTCCACTTT
CATTNGQLYNSPLHF
>TRBJ1-1|NA|once|TRBV19
TGTGCCAGTAGTATCTGGGCCTTCGGGGCTCTGAACACTGAAGCTTTCTTT
CASSIWAFGALNTEAFF
>TRBJ2-3|TRBD2|NA|TRBV5-4
TGTGCCAGCAGCCCGAGACTAGCCGTCGGCACAGATACGCAGTATTTT
CASSPRLAVGTDTQYF
>TRBJ2-2|NA|NA|TRBV20-1
TGCAGTGCCCTTTCCACCGGGGAGCTGTTTTTT
CSALSTGELFF
>TRBJ1-2|NA|NA|TRBV5-6
TGTGCCAGCAGCTTGGTGGAGCAGGCCCCCTATGGCTACACCTTC
CASSLVEQAPYGYTF
>TRBJ2-7|TRBD2|NA|TRBV2
TGTGCCAGCAGTTCCGGGACTAGCGGCGAGCAGTACTTC
CASSSGTSGEQYF
>TRBJ2-2|NA|NA|TRBV18
TGTGCCAGCTCACAGTCTGTATCCAGGGCCGGGGAGCTGTTTTTT
CASSQSVSRAGELFF
>TRBJ1-1|NA|NA|TRBV9
TGTGCCAGCAGCTCCGGGATCGGGAACACTGAAGCTTTCTTT
CASSSGIGNTEAFF
>TRBJ2-1|TRBD2|NA|TRBV18
TGTGCCAGGCCAACTAGCGGATCCTACAATGAGCAGTTCTTC
CARPTSGSYNEQFF
>TRBJ1-6|NA|NA|TRBV30
TGTGCCTGGAGTGCCCTGACCATGGTTAATTCACCCCTCCACTTT
CAWSALTMVNSPLHF
>TRBJ1-5|NA|NA|TRBV4-1
TGCGCCAGCAGCCATCCACCCGCCAATCAGCCCCAGCATTTT
CASSHPPANQPQHF
>TRBJ1-1|NA|NA|TRBV6-5
TGTGCCAGCAGTAAGGGGGGGGGAAGGGTCGCTGAAGCTTTCTTT
CASSKGGGRVAEAFF
>TRBJ2-2|NA|NA|TRBV18
TGTGCCAGCTCACCACCATCGAGGGTCGGGGAGCTGTTTTTT
CASSPPSRVGELFF
>TRBJ1-2|NA|NA|TRBV19
TGTGCCAGTATCACCCCTGGGGGAGACTATGGCTACACCTTC
CASITPGGDYGYTF
>TRBJ1-1|NA|once|TRBV9
TGTGCCAGCAGCGTAGGAGCAGGGGTTATGAACACTGAAGCTTTCTTT
CASSVGAGVMNTEAFF
>TRBJ2-2|TRBD1|NA|TRBV5-1
TGCGCCAGCACTCCGGGACAGGGTACCGCCGGGGAGCTGTTTTTT
CASTPGQGTAGELFF
>TRBJ1-1|NA|NA|TRBV18
TGTGCCAGCTCACAACTGGGGAACACTGAAGCTTTCTTT
CASSQLGNTEAFF
>TRBJ2-1|TRBD2|NA|TRBV7-3
TGTGCCAGCAGCTTAGAAGTCTTGATCGAAGCGGGAACATACAATGAGCAGTTCTTC
CASSLEVLIEAGTYNEQFF
>TRBJ1-1|NA|NA|TRBV18
TGTGCCAGCTCACCCCTAAAGGGAGAGGAAGCTTTCTTT
CASSPLKGEEAFF
>TRBJ1-2|TRBD1|NA|TRBV6-1
TGTGCCAGCACCCTGCGCCGGGACAGCGACCGGGACACCTTC
CASTLRRDSDRDTF
>TRBJ1-1|NA|NA|TRBV10-1
TGCGCCAGCAGTGAGTCGACCGTAGTCGAGAACACTGAAGCTTTCTTT
CASSESTVVENTEAFF
>TRBJ2-3|NA|NA|TRBV12-5
TGTGCTAGTGGTCCCCCCCCCGCTAGCTGGTACAGCACAGATACGCAGTATTTT
CASGPPPASWYSTDTQYF
>TRBJ2-5|TRBD2|NA|TRBV4-1
TGCGCCAGCAAGGGGGTAGCGGGAAAACAAGAGACCCAGTACTTC
CASKGVAGKQETQYF
>TRBJ2-7|NA|few|TRBV7-2
TGTGCCAGCAGCCCTAATAGGGGATACGAGCAGTACTTC
CASSPNRGYEQYF
>TRBJ1-2|TRBD1|NA|TRBV7-2
TGTGCCAGCGGCCAGGACAGGGCCTTTGTTGGCTACACCTTC
CASGQDRAFVGYTF